Listed below are T cell receptor beta chains from one sample, sequenced in a study of identical twins. TCRdb ran MiXCR on the 5' RACE reads and lists one entry per CDR3 protein. The sample records more than 350,000 distinct CDR3 sequences, around 9% being singletons. The sequenced sample consisted of naive T cells sorted from blood. The receptors here all came from a woman aged 45-65 years in good health. Each CDR3 is given with its conserved first and last residue. Each record gives: clone size, D gene, V gene, J gene, CDR3 protein, CDR3 DNA. D genes are given only for firm matches. The size field is filled for only some rows; it gives once, few, many or a size class.

.,TRBD2,TRBV6-2/TRBV6-3,TRBJ2-1,CASSYPLAGGLTSSYNEQFF,TGTGCCAGCAGTTACCCTCTAGCGGGAGGGCTTACTAGCTCCTACAATGAGCAGTTCTTC
many,.,TRBV20-1,TRBJ1-5,CSAQGPRGGNQPQHF,TGCAGTGCCCAAGGCCCCAGGGGAGGCAATCAGCCCCAGCATTTT
few,TRBD2,TRBV5-1,TRBJ2-1,CASSYSGTSGSSYNEQFF,TGCGCCAGCAGCTATTCCGGGACTAGCGGGAGCTCCTACAATGAGCAGTTCTTC
few,TRBD1,TRBV9,TRBJ1-6,CASSATGAINSPLHF,TGTGCCAGCAGCGCAACAGGGGCGATAAATTCACCCCTCCACTTT
few,.,TRBV12-3/TRBV12-4,TRBJ2-7,CASSQRGRVREQYF,TGTGCCAGCAGTCAAAGGGGCAGGGTGCGAGAGCAGTACTTC
few,.,TRBV4-1,TRBJ2-5,CASSQLGRASETQYF,TGCGCCAGCAGCCAACTAGGCCGTGCGAGTGAGACCCAGTACTTC
.,TRBD1,TRBV19,TRBJ1-5,CASSIRQGAWDQPQHF,TGTGCCAGTAGTATTAGGCAGGGGGCTTGGGATCAGCCCCAGCATTTT
.,.,TRBV7-7,TRBJ2-3,CASSSGQGGWDTQYF,TGTGCTAGCAGCTCTGGGCAGGGCGGTTGGGATACGCAGTATTTT
.,.,TRBV5-1,TRBJ2-1,CASSVEGEGGEQFF,TGCGCCAGCTCTGTAGAGGGGGAGGGCGGTGAGCAGTTCTTC
.,TRBD2,TRBV6-2/TRBV6-3,TRBJ2-1,CASSTGLAGVGNEQFF,TGTGCCAGCAGTACAGGACTAGCGGGAGTTGGCAATGAGCAGTTCTTC
few,.,TRBV25-1,TRBJ1-1,CASSELGVGTFSSGTEAFF,TGTGCCAGCAGTGAATTAGGAGTAGGGACATTCTCTTCGGGCACTGAAGCTTTCTTT
few,.,TRBV6-5,TRBJ1-5,CASSTGTALGNQPQHF,TGTGCCAGCAGTACCGGGACGGCTCTCGGCAATCAGCCCCAGCATTTT
.,TRBD1,TRBV18,TRBJ2-7,CASSRRTGLEYEQYF,TGTGCCAGCTCACGAAGGACAGGGCTCGAGTACGAGCAGTACTTC
many,.,TRBV20-1,TRBJ2-1,CSARKAKRTPPVNEQFF,TGCAGTGCTAGAAAGGCCAAGCGGACGCCTCCGGTCAATGAGCAGTTCTTC
many,TRBD1,TRBV7-3,TRBJ2-1,CASSLGTGGVNEQFF,TGTGCCAGCAGCTTAGGGACAGGGGGTGTCAATGAGCAGTTCTTC
many,.,TRBV20-1,TRBJ1-1,CSPVQAFF,TGCAGCCCAGTCCAAGCTTTCTTT
.,.,TRBV11-2,TRBJ2-1,CASSLVGLLNEQFF,TGTGCCAGCAGCTTAGTAGGCTTACTCAATGAGCAGTTCTTC
many,.,TRBV4-1,TRBJ2-1,CASSLPKEGPWAYEQFF,TGCGCCAGCAGCCTACCGAAAGAGGGCCCCTGGGCATATGAGCAGTTCTTC
.,TRBD1,TRBV29-1,TRBJ2-7,CSVDWDRGGEQYF,TGCAGCGTTGATTGGGACAGGGGTGGAGAGCAGTACTTC
.,TRBD1,TRBV12-3/TRBV12-4,TRBJ2-7,CASSLTTGREYF,TGTGCCAGCAGTTTGACGACAGGGCGGGAGTACTTC
few,.,TRBV12-5,TRBJ2-1,CASGLGLHNEQFF,TGTGCTAGTGGTTTGGGGCTCCACAATGAGCAGTTCTTC
.,TRBD2,TRBV7-9,TRBJ2-1,CASSFGPASGGGNEQFF,TGTGCCAGCAGCTTCGGTCCAGCTAGCGGGGGTGGGAATGAGCAGTTCTTC